The 20 T cell receptor beta chains given below trace back to one sample, sequenced in a study of breast tumors, draining lymph nodes, adjacent tissues. TCRdb re-called the multiplex PCR reads with MiXCR, one entry per CDR3 protein. The data contain more than 200,000 distinct CDR3 sequences, about 30% of them singletons. Samples came from axillary lymph nodes draining the breast cancer. The specimen was axillary lymph node tissue. The receptors were gathered from a female donor with breast cancer. Some clones in this sample may be carry-over from other donors' samples.

This clonotype was observed a handful of times. This sequence joins TRBV6-5 and TRBJ2-5, with 11 bases identical to TRBD2. This CDR3 comprises 16 residues. V was clipped by 6 bases and J by 1 base; unmatched bases: 7. The V gene's germline CDR1 is MNHEY and CDR2 SVGAGI. The CDR3 DNA sequence: TGTGCCAGCAGCCCCGGGGGACTAGCGGTCCAAGAGACCCAGTACTTC. Translating it yields CASSPGGLAVQETQYF.

The chain employs TRBV5-1 and TRBJ1-4, with D possibly TRBD1 on 6 matching bases. The CDR3 totals 16 residues. The ends were cut back, 4 bases at V and 6 bases at J, with 19 bases in the middle. The germline V gene encodes CDR1 SGHRS and CDR2 YFSETQ. The CDR3 loop reads CASSLQAGEGDEKLFF. The CDR3 nucleotides are TGCGCCAGCAGCCTGCAGGCGGGGGAGGGGGATGAAAAACTGTTTTTT.

Of note for this clonotype: This may be a read error, as it is one base from a much larger clone. The chain links TRBV6-4 to TRBJ1-4; D remains unclear. The length of the CDR3 is 14 residues. Germline CDR1 reads MRHNA; CDR2 reads SNTAGT. In DNA, the CDR3 is TGTGCCAGCAGTCACCGTTTGTCCTCTGAAGAACTGTTTTTT. Protein product: CASSHRLSSEELFF.

The chain employs TRBV6-4 and TRBJ1-1; no definite D call. V dropped 5 bases and J dropped 5 bases, with 15 bases sitting between them. Germline CDR1 is MRHNA and CDR2 is SNTAGT. The CDR3 has 14 residues. The CDR3 DNA is TGTGCCAGCAGTCCCGCGGGAGGGCAAACTGAAGCTTTCTTT. Translated, it gives CASSPAGGQTEAFF.

As concerns this clonotype: Compared with germline, one end of the junction differs, possibly owing to a read error. V gene TRBV20-1 combines with J gene TRBJ2-1; TRBD2 aligns across 11 bases. There are 15 residues in the CDR3. Germline V gene data show CDR1 as DFQATT and CDR2 as SNEGSKA (reference sequence). The CDR3 sequence: CSAGDVTSGTWEQFF. In DNA, the CDR3 is TGCAGTGCTGGAGATGTGACTAGCGGGACATGGGAGCAGTTCTTC.

This clonotype was recorded at least ten times. The chain uses TRBV30 and TRBJ1-5; D gene uncertain. V dropped 1 base and J dropped 7 bases, with 8 bases sitting between them. The V gene's germline CDR1 is GTSNPN and CDR2 SVGIG (reference sequence). The CDR3 consists of 12 residues. Here the CDR3 DNA reads TGTGCCTGGAGTGCGTACGGACAGCCCCAGCATTTT. Translated: CAWSAYGQPQHF. Using reference TRBV30 and TRBJ1-5 for the parts outside the CDR3, the full variable domain is SQTIHQWPATLVQPVGSPLSLECTVEGTSNPNLYWYRQAAGRGLQLLFYSVGIGQISSEVPQNLSASRPQDRQFILSSKKLLLSDSGFYLCAWSAYGQPQHFGDGTRLSIL.

This clonotype has at least ten counts. The rearrangement links TRBV7-3 to TRBJ1-6; D not certain. The CDR3 is 14 residues long. The V end lost 1 base, the J end lost 8 bases, and 9 bases lay between the germline ends. Germline V lookup: CDR1 SGHTA, CDR2 FQGTGA. CDR3 loop: CASSLRAGDSPLHF. The CDR3, as DNA: TGTGCCAGCAGCTTAAGGGCAGGCGATTCACCCCTCCACTTT.

As regards this clonotype: This may stem from a read error, because a much larger clone lies one nucleotide away. This sequence joins TRBV29-1 and TRBJ2-5; unclear D gene. V shed 8 bases and J shed 4 bases, with 23 bases lying between them. The CDR3 spans 15 residues. Germline V gene lookup returns CDR1 SQVTM and CDR2 ANQGSEA. The CDR3 coding sequence is TGCAGCATTGTTCCTCCACCAGTATTACGAGAGACCCAGTACTTC. Its protein product is CSIVPPPVLRETQYF.

There are many counts of this clonotype. The rearrangement joins TRBV5-1 to TRBJ2-2; 8 positions match TRBD1. Trimming cost V 0 bases and J 4 bases; bases outside gene matches: 8. In germline, CDR1 is SGHRS, CDR2 YFSETQ. This CDR3 is 17 amino acids long. CDR3 bases: TGCGCCAGCAGCTTGGCCAGGACAGGGCTGGGCACCGGGGAGCTGTTTTTT. The encoded protein is CASSLARTGLGTGELFF.

This clonotype was observed many times. This sequence joins TRBV7-9 and TRBJ2-2, with a weak D call TRBD1 (6 bases). There are 14 residues in the CDR3. V was trimmed by 4 bases and J by 3 bases, leaving 9 bases between them. The germline V gene has CDR1 SEHNR and CDR2 FQNEAQ (reference sequence). CDR3 DNA sequence: TGTGCCAGCAGCTCCCGACAGGACACCGGGGAGCTGTTTTTT. This sequence encodes CASSSRQDTGELFF. Combining the CDR3 with reference TRBV7-9 and TRBJ2-2 gives the whole variable domain DTGVSQNPRHKITKRGQNVTFRCDPISEHNRLYWYRQTLGQGPEFLTYFQNEAQLEKSRLLSDRFSAERPKGSFSTLEIQRTEQGDSAMYLCASSSRQDTGELFFGEGSRLTVL.

This clonotype has a count of ten or more. This chain uses TRBV11-2 with TRBJ2-5; weak D call: TRBD2 (5 bases). The length of the CDR3 is 14 residues. Germline values: CDR1 SGHAT, CDR2 FQNNGV. The V and J ends lost 2 bases and 9 bases respectively, with 16 bases between them. The CDR3 here is CASSLTSGILSQYF. CDR3 in DNA: TGTGCCAGCAGCTTAACCTCCGGGATATTGTCCCAGTACTTC.

This clonotype was recorded at least ten times. The V and J genes are TRBV5-1 and TRBJ2-3, with 8 bases that match TRBD2. Germline V CDR1 and CDR2: SGHRS, YFSETQ. J gave up 5 bases and V 2 bases, and 7 bases lay outside the gene matches. There are 15 residues in the CDR3. Here the CDR3 reads CASSFRAGVGDTQYF. The DNA of the CDR3 is TGCGCCAGCAGCTTCCGAGCGGGAGTAGGAGATACGCAGTATTTT.

The V and J genes are TRBV12-3 or TRBV12-4 and TRBJ2-1, with unresolved D. The CDR3 contains 13 residues. V shed 3 bases and J shed 6 bases, with 9 bases lying between them. The CDR3 sequence is CASSFAVGNEQFF. CDR3 DNA: TGTGCCAGCAGTTTCGCGGTGGGCAATGAGCAGTTCTTC.

In regard to this clonotype: This sequence may be a read error, since a much larger clone differs from it by one base. The gene calls are TRBV6-1 and TRBJ2-1; 7 bases are a match to TRBD2. Germline V lookup: CDR1 MNHNS, CDR2 SASEGT. The length of the CDR3 is 15 residues. The CDR3 loop is CATRSRETTYNAQFF. In DNA form, the CDR3 reads TGTGCCACCAGGTCGCGGGAGACAACCTACAATGCGCAGTTCTTC.

In this sample, this clonotype turned up many times. The rearrangement links TRBV5-1 to TRBJ2-7, with 7 bases fitting TRBD2. V dropped 0 bases and J dropped 6; count of bases not matched to a gene: 12. The CDR3 totals 16 residues. Germline V gene data show CDR1 as SGHRS and CDR2 as YFSETQ. CDR3 amino acids: CASSLGPVLATSEQYF. Here the CDR3 DNA reads TGCGCCAGCAGCTTGGGGCCGGTACTAGCGACATCCGAGCAGTACTTC. Variable domain in full (rest from reference TRBV5-1 and TRBJ2-7): KAGVTQTPRYLIKTRGQQVTLSCSPISGHRSVSWYQQTPGQGLQFLFEYFSETQRNKGNFPGRFSGRQFSNSRSEMNVSTLELGDSALYLCASSLGPVLATSEQYFGPGTRLTVT.

This clonotype was seen ten or more times. J is TRBJ2-7 and V is TRBV19; D gene uncertain. This CDR3 spans 16 amino acids. Germline lookup yields CDR1 LNHDA and CDR2 SQIVND (reference sequence). The ends were cut back, 5 bases at V and 2 bases at J, with 19 bases in the middle. The CDR3 protein is CASSSPPGHTAYEQYF. For the CDR3, the DNA is TGTGCCAGTAGTTCCCCCCCGGGTCACACCGCCTACGAGCAGTACTTC.

The chain combines TRBV20-1 with TRBJ2-5; 8 nucleotides match TRBD2. The CDR3 is made up of 13 amino acids. Germline assignment: CDR1 DFQATT and CDR2 SNEGSKA (reference sequence). Trimming took 5 bases from V and 3 from J; bases not matched to a gene: 5. CDR3 bases: TGCAGTGCTCGGACTAGCTTTAAAGAGACCCAGTACTTC. Translation: CSARTSFKETQYF.

This clonotype came up many times. CDR3 bases: TGTGCCAGCAGCTTAATGGGCGGACAGGGAGACAATGAGCAGTTCTTC. Protein: CASSLMGGQGDNEQFF. V usage is TRBV7-3 and J usage is TRBJ2-1; TRBD1 matches at 8 bases. J was trimmed by 5 bases and V by 1 base; bases with no gene match: 7. In germline, CDR1 is SGHTA, CDR2 FQGTGA. The CDR3 has 16 amino acids.

A note on this clonotype: Possible read error: a much larger clone is one base away. The chain joins TRBV7-9 to TRBJ1-4, with a possible D match to TRBD1 (5 bases). Germline CDR1 is SEHNR and CDR2 is FQNEAQ (reference sequence). The CDR3 has 17 residues. The V end lost 2 bases, the J end lost 12 bases, and 25 bases lay between the germline ends. This CDR3 is CASSLRSPGGELEQLFF. The CDR3 DNA follows: TGTGCCAGCAGCTTAAGGTCGCCGGGAGGGGAGCTAGAGCAACTGTTTTTT.

The chain has TRBV2 and TRBJ1-2; 8 bases map to TRBD1. The CDR3 has 18 amino acids. The germline gives CDR1 SNHLY, CDR2 FYNNEI. J was trimmed by 8 bases and V by 5 bases; bases with no gene match: 22. CDR3 loop: CASSSLLAGGSPLEGYTF. CDR3 nucleotide sequence: TGTGCCAGCAGTTCCCTCTTGGCAGGGGGCTCACCTTTAGAAGGCTACACCTTC.